This T cell receptor beta chain originates from a study of blood T cell repertoires in COVID-19. Overall study: Acute-phase and convalescent COVID-19 samples originated in the United States, Italy and Spain. Sources were T cells, B-cell-depleted T cells, or PBMCs; the material itself was cDNA or gDNA.

Original data processing: Amplified reference gene primers provided the basis for estimating nucleated cell counts. Using immunoSEQ multiplex PCR, the repertoire was profiled, and TCRdb retains in-frame clones only, with some absent. V and J calls and clone size are those listed in that table; D and trimming were worked out from the DNA. The table lists over 45,000 clones, 88% of them singletons. Germline lookup yields CDR1 SGHVS and CDR2 FQNEAQ. CDR3 length equals 14 residues. V was trimmed by 5 bases and J by 0 bases, leaving 11 bases between them. The sequenced sample consisted of peripheral blood. The sequence came from a man between 60 and 75 years old with active COVID-19. The chain uses TRBV7-8 and TRBJ2-7; possibly TRBD1 for D (5 bases). The CDR3 spells CASSVDSASYEQYF. The CDR3 DNA sequence: TGTGCCAGCAGCGTAGACAGTGCCTCCTACGAGCAGTACTTC.